These T cell receptor beta chains were read from a single sample in a study of Ad26.COV2.S vaccination and SARS-CoV-2 variants. The protocol was immunoSEQ multiplex PCR, while the TCRdb copy is restricted to in-frame clones and leaves out a portion. The table shows roughly 500,000 clones, with roughly nine tenths occurring only once. The specimen comprised peripheral blood, sampled in a trial of Ad26.COV2.S vaccine versus placebo. Receptors were obtained from a person aged 18-60 years who received the Ad26.COV2.S COVID-19 vaccine or a placebo. CDR3s leave out the opening cysteine and the closing phenylalanine or tryptophan.

>TRBV27|TRBJ1-4
ASRPIRASEKLF
>TRBV28|TRBJ2-1
ASSLASNEQF
>TRBV6-2/TRBV6-3|TRBJ2-2
ASSYGTYGELF
>TRBV4-3|TRBJ1-6
ASSHDRRVQGDNSPLH
>TRBV3-1/TRBV3-2|TRBJ2-3
ASSFGVPGLGTQY
>TRBV4-2|TRBJ2-3
ASSQVWGPTDTQY
>TRBV10-3|TRBJ2-3
AISAREAGTTDTQY
>TRBV4-3|TRBJ2-2
ASSQPRTGELF
>TRBV5-1|TRBJ2-1
ASFTFFSGRPRTYNEQF
>TRBV27|TRBJ1-2
ASRDRHYGYT
>TRBV20-1|TRBJ1-4
SASRDSATNEKLF
>TRBV6-2/TRBV6-3|TRBJ1-5
ASSYPTGGVTNQPQH
>TRBV4-3|TRBJ2-3
ASSQDPGGRAGDTQY
>TRBV25-1|TRBJ1-6
ASSLLGSPLH
>TRBV5-1|TRBJ2-1
ASSPGGGANEQF
>TRBV6-5|TRBJ2-5
ASSYFIRAQETQY
>TRBV6-5|TRBJ2-3
ASRQGMESTQY
>TRBV11-3|TRBJ2-1
ASSLGVAGGTYNEQF